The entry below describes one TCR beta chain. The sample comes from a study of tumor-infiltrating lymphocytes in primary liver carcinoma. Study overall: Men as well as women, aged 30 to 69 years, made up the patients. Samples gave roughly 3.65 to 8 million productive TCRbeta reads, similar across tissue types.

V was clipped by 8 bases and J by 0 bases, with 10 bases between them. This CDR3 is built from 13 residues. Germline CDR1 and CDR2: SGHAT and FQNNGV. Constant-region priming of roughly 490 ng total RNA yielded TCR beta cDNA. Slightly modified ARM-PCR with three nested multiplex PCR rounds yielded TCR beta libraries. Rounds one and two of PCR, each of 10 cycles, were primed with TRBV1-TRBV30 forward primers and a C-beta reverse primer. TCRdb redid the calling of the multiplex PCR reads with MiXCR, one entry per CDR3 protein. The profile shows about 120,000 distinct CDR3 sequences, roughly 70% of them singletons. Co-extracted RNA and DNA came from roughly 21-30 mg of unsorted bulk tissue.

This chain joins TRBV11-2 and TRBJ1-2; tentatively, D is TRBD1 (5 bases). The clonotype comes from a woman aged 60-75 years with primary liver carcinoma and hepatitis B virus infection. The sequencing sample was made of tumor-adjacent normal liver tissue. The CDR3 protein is CASFSQANYGYTF. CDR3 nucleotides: TGTGCCAGCTTTTCACAGGCTAACTATGGCTACACCTTC. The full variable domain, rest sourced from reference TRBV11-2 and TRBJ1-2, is EAGVAQSPRYKIIEKRQSVAFWCNPISGHATLYWYQQILGQGPKLLIQFQNNGVVDDSQLPKDRFSAERLKGVDSTLKIQPAKLEDSAVYLCASFSQANYGYTFGSGTRLTVV.